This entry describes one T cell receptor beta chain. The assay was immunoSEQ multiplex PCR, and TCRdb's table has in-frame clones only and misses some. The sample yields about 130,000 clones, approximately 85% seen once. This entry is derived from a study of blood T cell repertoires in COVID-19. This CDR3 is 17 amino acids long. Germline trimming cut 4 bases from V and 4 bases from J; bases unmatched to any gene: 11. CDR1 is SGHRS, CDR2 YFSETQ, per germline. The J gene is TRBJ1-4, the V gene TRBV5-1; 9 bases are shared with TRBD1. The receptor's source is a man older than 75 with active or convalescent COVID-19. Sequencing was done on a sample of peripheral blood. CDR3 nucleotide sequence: TGCGCCAGCAGCACCGGGACAGGGACCATATTTAATGAAAAACTGTTTTTT. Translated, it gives CASSTGTGTIFNEKLFF.